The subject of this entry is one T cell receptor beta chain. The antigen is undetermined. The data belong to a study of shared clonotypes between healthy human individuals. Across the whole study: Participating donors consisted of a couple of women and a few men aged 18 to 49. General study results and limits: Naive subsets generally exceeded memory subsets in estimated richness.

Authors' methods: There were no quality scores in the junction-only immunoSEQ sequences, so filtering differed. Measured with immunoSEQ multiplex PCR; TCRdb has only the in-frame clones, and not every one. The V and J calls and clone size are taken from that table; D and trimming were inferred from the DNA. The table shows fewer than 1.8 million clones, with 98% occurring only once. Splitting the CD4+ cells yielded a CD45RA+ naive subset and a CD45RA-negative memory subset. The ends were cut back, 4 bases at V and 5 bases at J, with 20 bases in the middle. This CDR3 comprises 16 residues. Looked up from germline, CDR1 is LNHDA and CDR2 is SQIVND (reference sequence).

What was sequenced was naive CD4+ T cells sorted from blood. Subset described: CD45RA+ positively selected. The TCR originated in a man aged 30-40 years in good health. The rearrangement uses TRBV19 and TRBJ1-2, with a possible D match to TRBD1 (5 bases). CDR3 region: CASSNMAATARYGYTF. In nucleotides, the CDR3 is TGTGCCAGTAGTAACATGGCCGCGACAGCGAGATATGGCTACACCTTC.